This record covers a single TCR beta chain. Its antigen is currently unknown. This record comes from a study of vaccination and CD4 T cells after COVID-19. The Oncomine TCR Beta short-read assay was applied to DNA of cultured CD4+ T cells. MiXCR was run by TCRdb on the PCR reads, yielding one entry per CDR3 protein. The data show around 14,000 distinct CDR3 sequences, 25% to 30% seen once. The J segment lost 8 bases and the V segment lost 5 bases, leaving 9 bases of the junction unmatched. The length of the CDR3 is 16 residues. Sample treatment: approximately 9-day PBMC culture with coronavirus spike peptide pools or control peptides (ViraFEST assay). It was with roughly 9.7 IU/ml IL-2 and 10 ug/ml peptide pools that roughly 2 million PBMCs per well were cultured.

The chain combines TRBV12-3 or TRBV12-4 with TRBJ2-1, with TRBD2 matching over 13 bases. This sample comprised CD4+ T cells from blood, cultured in vitro, obtained before SARS-CoV-2 vaccination. The origin of this receptor is a human donor who received a COVID-19 vaccine. The CDR3 here is CASSKTSGGAGDEQFF. CDR3 DNA: TGTGCCAGCAGTAAAACTAGCGGGGGGGCTGGCGATGAGCAGTTCTTC.